The 16 T cell receptor beta chains presented below share a single source sample, sequenced in a study of blood T cell repertoires in COVID-19. The table came from immunoSEQ multiplex PCR; TCRdb's copy has only in-frame clones and leaves some out. The data hold more than 200,000 clones, with over 80% observed a single time. The sample was peripheral blood. The origin of the receptors is a young man with COVID-19, enrolled during active disease.

CDR3 sequence (DNA): TGTGCCAGCAAGCGGACAGGGGAAAGCTACAATGAGCAGTTCTTC. It is translated as CASKRTGESYNEQFF. This chain uses TRBV6-4 with TRBJ2-1; 9 nucleotides line up with TRBD1. The CDR3 is made up of 15 amino acids. After removal of 7 bases from V and 3 bases from J, the junction contained 7 bases not matched to a gene. Germline V gene lookup returns CDR1 MRHNA and CDR2 SNTAGT.

J is TRBJ2-5 and V is TRBV2, with D perhaps matching TRBD1 (5 bases). This CDR3 has 11 residues. CDR1 and CDR2 from the germline V gene are SNHLY and FYNNEI. The V and J ends lost 9 bases and 5 bases respectively, with 10 bases between them. The CDR3 sequence: CASTPGETQYF. CDR3 nucleotide sequence: TGTGCCAGTACTCCAGGGGAGACCCAGTACTTC.

This chain joins TRBV7-3 and TRBJ1-4, with 10 bases matching TRBD1. The CDR3 is made up of 15 amino acids. CDR1 and CDR2 (germline): SGHTA, FQGTGA. The V gene end was trimmed by 5 bases and the J gene end by 4 bases; junction bases not matched to a gene: 4. The CDR3 coding sequence is TGTGCCAGCAGCCCCGGACAGGGGGTTAATGAAAAACTGTTTTTT. This codes for CASSPGQGVNEKLFF.

V and J are TRBV7-3 and TRBJ1-2; weak D call: TRBD1 (6 bases). The V end was cut by 5 bases, the J end by 6 bases, with 13 bases between. The germline gives CDR1 SGHTA, CDR2 FQGTGA. The CDR3 runs to 13 residues. This chain's CDR3 is CASSPDRNHGYTF. The CDR3 nucleotides read TGTGCCAGCAGCCCCGACAGGAATCATGGCTACACCTTC.

The chain recombines TRBV28 with TRBJ2-3; possibly TRBD2 for D (7 bases). The CDR3 has 15 amino acids. Germline values: CDR1 MDHEN, CDR2 SYDVKM. V lost 2 bases and J 1 base, leaving 10 bases between the germline ends. The chain's CDR3 is CASSLGGAGTDTQYF. The CDR3 region has the DNA TGTGCCAGCAGTTTAGGGGGGGCCGGCACAGATACGCAGTATTTT. Full variable domain (outside the CDR3, taken from reference TRBV28 and TRBJ2-3): DVKVTQSSRYLVKRTGEKVFLECVQDMDHENMFWYRQDPGLGLRLIYFSYDVKMKEKGDIPEGYSVSREKKERFSLILESASTNQTSMYLCASSLGGAGTDTQYFGPGTRLTVL.

V usage is TRBV28 and J usage is TRBJ2-4; 8 bases map to TRBD2. V was pared by 7 bases and J by 4 bases, with 12 bases of the junction left unmatched. CDR1 and CDR2 from the germline V gene are MDHEN and SYDVKM. The CDR3 consists of 16 residues. CDR3 protein: CASTSPAAGDKNIQYF. As DNA, the CDR3 is TGTGCCAGCACTTCACCCGCAGCGGGGGATAAAAACATTCAGTACTTC.

The chain recombines TRBV6-5 with TRBJ2-7; D is possibly TRBD2 (5 bases). Germline V gives CDR1 MNHEY, CDR2 SVGAGI. The V end lost 10 bases, the J end lost 3 bases, and 10 bases lay between the germline ends. CDR3 length: 11 residues. In DNA, the CDR3 is TGTGCCACGCGCCGGGACTACGAGCAGTACTTC. The encoded protein is CATRRDYEQYF.

The J gene is TRBJ2-2, the V gene TRBV7-6; TRBD1 might be the D (6 bases). Per the germline V gene, CDR1 is SGHVS and CDR2 is FNYEAQ. This CDR3 has 16 amino acids. The V and J ends lost 6 bases and 4 bases respectively, with 18 bases between them. CDR3 coding DNA: TGTGCCAGCAGGCCGGACAGTGTTGGTGGCACCGGGGAGCTGTTTTTT. Translated, it gives CASRPDSVGGTGELFF.

The rearrangement links TRBV29-1 to TRBJ1-1; 7 bases fit TRBD1. V gave up 7 bases and J gave up 2 bases; unmatched junction bases: 7. Germline-derived CDR1 and CDR2 are SQVTM and ANQGSEA. This CDR3 spans 13 amino acids. The DNA for the CDR3 is TGCAGCGGTTACAGGGGCACCAACACTGAAGCTTTCTTT. Its protein product is CSGYRGTNTEAFF.

The rearrangement links TRBV6-4 to TRBJ1-3; a possible D gene is TRBD1 (5 bases). Germline V gene data show CDR1 as MRHNA and CDR2 as SNTAGT. V was cut by 3 bases and J by 0 bases, with 18 bases left in between. This CDR3 has 18 residues. The CDR3 protein is CASSEKGGMGRSGNTIYF. In nucleotides, the CDR3 is TGTGCCAGCAGTGAAAAGGGAGGAATGGGGCGCTCTGGAAACACCATATATTTT.

V gene TRBV6-5 combines with J gene TRBJ2-2; D perhaps matches TRBD1 (6 bases). The CDR3 is 16 residues long. Deletions cut 2 bases from V and 4 bases from J, with 14 bases between. Germline CDR1 is MNHEY and CDR2 is SVGAGI. The CDR3 loop reads CASSYESGAFTGELFF. CDR3 DNA sequence: TGTGCCAGCAGTTACGAGTCAGGGGCCTTCACCGGGGAGCTGTTTTTT.

V and J are TRBV7-3 and TRBJ1-2; D might be TRBD1 (6 bases). V dropped 3 bases and J dropped 10 bases, with 18 bases sitting between them. The CDR3 spans 14 residues. Germline V gene data show CDR1 as SGHTA and CDR2 as FQGTGA. The CDR3 here is CASSLLPVGGSYTF. CDR3 coding DNA: TGTGCCAGCAGCTTGCTCCCAGTAGGGGGATCCTACACCTTC. Variable domain in full (rest from reference TRBV7-3 and TRBJ1-2): GAGVSQTPSNKVTEKGKYVELRCDPISGHTALYWYRQSLGQGPEFLIYFQGTGAADDSGLPNDRFFAVRPEGSVSTLKIQRTERGDSAVYLCASSLLPVGGSYTFGSGTRLTVV.

The V call is TRBV4-2, the J call TRBJ2-7; 13 bases fit TRBD2. There are 18 residues in the CDR3. Germline lookup yields CDR1 LGHNA and CDR2 YNFKEQ. V trimming: 0 bases; J trimming: 0 bases; junction bases outside the gene matches: 5. CDR3 in amino acids: CASSQDRLAGGISYEQYF. The CDR3 DNA reads TGTGCCAGCAGCCAAGATCGACTAGCGGGGGGTATCTCCTACGAGCAGTACTTC.

This rearrangement joins TRBV6-5 to TRBJ2-3; D is unclear. V lost 7 bases and J lost 4, with 15 bases in between. This CDR3 is built from 14 residues. Germline-derived CDR1 and CDR2 are MNHEY and SVGAGI. The CDR3 DNA reads TGTGCCAGCAACCCAAGCAGGTTAGCAGATACGCAGTATTTT. This sequence encodes CASNPSRLADTQYF.

This clone has a handful of counts. The gene calls are TRBV19 and TRBJ1-5, with 10 bases matching TRBD1. The CDR3 contains 18 residues. Germline assignment: CDR1 LNHDA and CDR2 SQIVND (reference sequence). Losses at the gene ends were 0 bases for V and 6 bases for J; bases not matched to a gene: 11. CDR3 nucleotide sequence: TGTGCCAGTAGTATAGACCCCCAGACAGGGGGCGTGGGTCAGCCCCAGCATTTT. Protein product: CASSIDPQTGGVGQPQHF.

The rearrangement joins TRBV6-2 or TRBV6-3 to TRBJ2-1, with D tentatively TRBD1 (6 bases). V was cut by 2 bases and J by 0 bases, with 8 bases left in between. The CDR3 is 15 residues long. The V gene's germline CDR1 is MNHEY and CDR2 SVGEGT. In DNA form, the CDR3 reads TGTGCCAGCAGTTACGACAGGCTCTCCTACAATGAGCAGTTCTTC. Protein sequence: CASSYDRLSYNEQFF.